This TCR beta chain emerged from a study of blood T cell repertoires in COVID-19. Per the study methods: Counts of nucleated cells, estimated from reference gene primer amplification, were obtained. Clones were read by immunoSEQ multiplex PCR, and TCRdb kept only the in-frame ones, dropping some. V and J calls and clone size are those listed in that table; D and trimming were worked out from the DNA. The data hold 200,000 to 250,000 clones, with under 85% observed a single time. CDR1 LGHDT and CDR2 YNNKEL come from the germline V gene (reference sequence). Trimming took 1 base from V and 9 from J, leaving 10 bases between them. The CDR3 length is 13 residues.

Sequenced sample: peripheral blood. The V and J genes are TRBV3-1 (or the pseudogene TRBV3-2) and TRBJ2-4, with D possibly being TRBD1 (6 bases). This clonotype was sampled from a woman aged 80 or older with COVID-19, enrolled during active disease. The CDR3 coding sequence is TGTGCCAGCAGCCAAGGGACAGTCACCATTCAGTACTTC. This sequence encodes CASSQGTVTIQYF.